The rows below give T cell receptor beta chains drawn from one sample of a study of monozygotic twins with inflammatory bowel disease. TCRdb re-called the 5' RACE reads, yielding one record per CDR3 amino acid sequence without DNA. The data include some 200,000 distinct CDR3 sequences; the top ten clones carry around 1.5%. Sequencing was done on a sample of blood. Source of these receptors: a human donor with ulcerative colitis or Crohn's disease, or a healthy co-twin of an affected twin (not recorded which). CDR3s include the opening cysteine and the closing phenylalanine or tryptophan.

v_call: TRBV5-4
j_call: TRBJ2-1
cdr3_aa: CASSLVGSTGGLSRDEQFF

v_call: TRBV5-5
j_call: TRBJ2-7
cdr3_aa: CASSFRDSRYEQYF

v_call: TRBV29-1
j_call: TRBJ2-7
cdr3_aa: CSVETLTSGANEQYF

v_call: TRBV2
j_call: TRBJ1-2
cdr3_aa: CASSGTGGEYYGYTF

v_call: TRBV20-1
j_call: TRBJ2-1
cdr3_aa: CSAKSDYRQFF

v_call: TRBV7-9
j_call: TRBJ1-2
cdr3_aa: CASSLADAGRTNYGYTF

v_call: TRBV5-1
j_call: TRBJ1-2
cdr3_aa: CASRMEQTGGGYTF

v_call: TRBV25-1
j_call: TRBJ1-1
cdr3_aa: CASSDFRKGRNTEAFF

v_call: TRBV19
j_call: TRBJ1-1
cdr3_aa: CASSIRGNTEAFF

v_call: TRBV5-1
j_call: TRBJ2-3
cdr3_aa: CASSPQVSGGATDTQYF

v_call: TRBV20-1
j_call: TRBJ2-2
cdr3_aa: CSAAPGRNTGELFF

v_call: TRBV12-3/TRBV12-4
j_call: TRBJ1-6
cdr3_aa: CASSSTGANSPLHF

v_call: TRBV4-2
j_call: TRBJ2-3
cdr3_aa: CASSQDGQGRNTQYF

v_call: TRBV7-2
j_call: TRBJ2-3
cdr3_aa: CASSSWRGGGSTDTQYF

v_call: TRBV20-1
j_call: TRBJ2-3
cdr3_aa: CSAQGDSTDTQYF

v_call: TRBV3-1
j_call: TRBJ1-2
cdr3_aa: CASSKSTEYGYTF

v_call: TRBV19
j_call: TRBJ2-1
cdr3_aa: CASTSRGQYNEQFF